This T cell receptor beta chain was found in a study of human T cells and chemical hapten exposure. The wider study: Diphenylcyclopropenone was applied weekly to patients' scalps across the roughly 23-week study.

The CDR3 runs 17 residues. The J segment lost 6 bases and the V segment lost 2 bases, leaving 8 bases of the junction unmatched. The germline V gene has CDR1 MNHEY and CDR2 SVGEGT. Study findings and constraints: There were significantly more large CDR3 similarity clusters among expanded TCRs than among controls. Patch test score rose with PT1 expanded TCRs, significant at 8, 16, 32, not 4.

Time point indicated: pre-sensitization, week 0. As for treatment: therapeutic diphenylcyclopropenone sensitization with weekly scalp DPC. Unfractionated whole blood was the source from which total RNA was extracted. This clonotype was counted a few times. As yet, its antigen is unknown. Authors' analysis steps: Sample TCR counts, which ranged from about 20,000 to 750,000, had a median of around 96,000. MiXCR, run by TCRdb on the RACE reads, gives a single entry per CDR3 protein. Clone size and V and J calls follow TCRdb, not the original study. This table holds tens of thousands of distinct CDR3 sequences, 9.5% to 10% found once.

This rearrangement joins TRBV6-2 or TRBV6-3 to TRBJ2-1, with 12 positions matching TRBD2. The sample here was whole blood, taken in connection with sensitization to the hapten diphenylcyclopropenone (DPC). The sequence came from a woman in her twenties or thirties with alopecia areata. Some clones in this sample may be carry-over from other donors' samples. CDR3 coding DNA: TGTGCCAGCAGTTACCTCCGGACTAGCGGGGTAGGCAATGAGCAGTTCTTC. It codes for CASSYLRTSGVGNEQFF.